This TCR beta chain was sequenced for a study of shared clonotypes between healthy human individuals. Whole-study findings and limits: With a handful of donors compared, 4% to 5% of naive CD4 clonotypes were shared. In this cohort, only blood was sampled, and tissue repertoires likely differ.

Division of CD4+ cells produced a CD45RA+ naive subset and a CD45RA-negative memory subset. The CDR3 runs 16 residues. Germline CDR1 SGHTS, CDR2 YDEGEE. V lost 2 bases and J lost 0; bases outside the gene matches: 5. Data came from immunoSEQ multiplex PCR; TCRdb stores just in-frame clones and leaves some out. The table shows 550,000 to 700,000 clones, with around three quarters occurring only once. This clone was counted only a few times. Antigen unknown. The TCR comes from a woman in her twenties or thirties in good health. The specimen sequenced was memory CD4+ T cells sorted from blood. The subset: CD45RA-negative fraction. This rearrangement joins TRBV5-8 to TRBJ2-3, with TRBD1 matching 8 bases. The DNA for the CDR3 is TGTGCCAGCAGCTTTGCAGGGGGCAGGAGCACAGATACGCAGTATTTT. Translated: CASSFAGGRSTDTQYF.